Listed here is a single TCR beta chain. This sample stems from a study of control samples from healthy donors and cancer patients. The method was immunoSEQ multiplex PCR; TCRdb's version includes in-frame clones alone and lacks a portion of them. The table includes roughly 400,000 clones, 80% to 95% detected once. This CDR3 comprises 14 residues. Germline CDR1 reads SGHAT; CDR2 reads FQNNGV. Germline trimming cut 5 bases from V and 5 bases from J; bases unmatched to any gene: 3. The clonotype was recovered from a man between 40 and 49 years old with head and neck cancer. Sequencing input: PBMCs. The chain links TRBV11-2 to TRBJ2-5; 12 positions match TRBD1. CDR3 in amino acids: CASSLGTGGETQYF. The CDR3 nucleotides are TGTGCCAGCAGCCTCGGGACAGGGGGCGAGACCCAGTACTTC.